The rows below give T cell receptor beta chains drawn from one sample of a study of blood T cell repertoires in COVID-19. Sequencing was performed with immunoSEQ multiplex PCR; in TCRdb, only in-frame clones are kept and a portion is missing. The sample records under 150,000 clones, over 75% being singletons. The sample was PBMCs or T cells enriched from blood (not recorded which). The receptors here all came from a man aged 50-60 years in a cohort exposed to, infected with or recovered from COVID-19 (not recorded which). Both conserved end residues are trimmed from each CDR3. The D gene is left open where the match is weak.

v_call d_call cdr3_aa
TRBV19 TRBD1 ASRDRVGVGANVLT
TRBV10-3 TRBD1 AISESTTGRNEQF
TRBV9 TRBD2 ASSVSGGARDTQY
TRBV4-1 TRBD1 ASSQEAGGSYEQY
TRBV5-6 TRBD2 ASSLSRLAPTSYEQY
TRBV28 NA ASGRGYGYT
TRBV30 NA AWSRLERREQY
TRBV2 NA ASSELTTDSTDTQY
TRBV9 TRBD2 ASSVVSPTSGMYNEQF
TRBV10-1 TRBD2 ASRGASGSVDTQY
TRBV29-1 NA SVFGGLYGYT
TRBV30 TRBD2 AWSGPSGLADTQY
TRBV9 TRBD1 ASTTGGTGSTDTQY
TRBV5-6 NA ASSLGGRTNTGELF
TRBV2 TRBD1 ASRGLQGASTDTQY
TRBV7-9 NA ASSRIAYYEQY
TRBV23-1 NA ASSLLQEAF
TRBV5-1 TRBD2 ASSTGRLAGYSYEQY
TRBV7-9 TRBD1 ASSPPQGGSGNTIY
TRBV24-1 NA ATSDRGRVQY
TRBV20-1 NA SASGTRSFNSPLH
TRBV3-1/TRBV3-2 NA ASSSSRALGNEQF
TRBV24-1 TRBD1 ATSDPNAGGEKLF
TRBV2 NA ASAAGQRSSGREKLF
TRBV4-3 TRBD1 ASSQETGGASLNTEAF
TRBV5-1 NA ASSLSGFYNEQF
TRBV7-9 TRBD1 ASSSTGTAQETQY
TRBV7-2 TRBD1 ASSPQTGGVEKLF
TRBV30 TRBD1 AWSGQGAVNTEAF
TRBV5-4 TRBD2 ASSSFYVSGRANEQY
TRBV9 NA ASSVAGIYNEQF
TRBV9 TRBD1 ASSETGGNTGNTIY
TRBV3-1/TRBV3-2 NA ASSQGRSGNNEQF
TRBV19 NA ASSMGGREEKLF
TRBV9 NA ASSVRGGETQY
TRBV4-3 TRBD2 ASSQTRGLASYEQY
TRBV27 NA ASSLWGGASNQPQH
TRBV24-1 NA ATSVGETQY
TRBV10-3 TRBD1 AISEWGQGSGYT
TRBV25-1 NA ASSEYNKEGNGQF
TRBV20-1 NA SASARAAGYT
TRBV7-6 TRBD1 ASSPRQGLNYGYT
TRBV7-9 NA ASSPQGNTIY
TRBV2 NA ASRDSSYNEQF
TRBV4-3 NA ASSQGTRTDTQY
TRBV11-3 TRBD1 ASSLGQGMMEY
TRBV15 NA ATSRVWGGQPQH
TRBV7-2 NA ASSLVRTPLISYEQY